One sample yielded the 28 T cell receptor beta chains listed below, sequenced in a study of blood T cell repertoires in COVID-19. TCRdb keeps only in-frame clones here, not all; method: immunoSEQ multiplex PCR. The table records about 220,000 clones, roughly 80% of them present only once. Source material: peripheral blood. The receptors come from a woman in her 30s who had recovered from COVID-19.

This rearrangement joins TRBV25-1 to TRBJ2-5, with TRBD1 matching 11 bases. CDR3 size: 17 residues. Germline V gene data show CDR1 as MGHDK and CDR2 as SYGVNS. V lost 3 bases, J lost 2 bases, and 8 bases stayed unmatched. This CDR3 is CASSDPFGTGGQETQYF. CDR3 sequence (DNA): TGTGCCAGCAGTGACCCCTTCGGGACAGGGGGACAAGAGACCCAGTACTTC.

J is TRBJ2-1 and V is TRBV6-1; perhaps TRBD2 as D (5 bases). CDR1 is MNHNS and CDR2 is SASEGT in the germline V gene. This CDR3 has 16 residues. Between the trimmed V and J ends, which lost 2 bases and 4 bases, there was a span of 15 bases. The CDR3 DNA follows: TGTGCCAGCAGTGAATTGGGTAGCGTGGTATACAATGAGCAGTTCTTC. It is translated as CASSELGSVVYNEQFF.

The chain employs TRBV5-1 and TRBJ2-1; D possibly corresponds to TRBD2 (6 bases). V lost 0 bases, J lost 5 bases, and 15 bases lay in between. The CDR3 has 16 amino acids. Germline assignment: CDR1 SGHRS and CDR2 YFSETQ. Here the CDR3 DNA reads TGCGCCAGCAGCTTGGTTGTAAGCGGGCCCGACAATGAGCAGTTCTTC. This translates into CASSLVVSGPDNEQFF. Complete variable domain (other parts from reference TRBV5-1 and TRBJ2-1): KAGVTQTPRYLIKTRGQQVTLSCSPISGHRSVSWYQQTPGQGLQFLFEYFSETQRNKGNFPGRFSGRQFSNSRSEMNVSTLELGDSALYLCASSLVVSGPDNEQFFGPGTRLTVL.

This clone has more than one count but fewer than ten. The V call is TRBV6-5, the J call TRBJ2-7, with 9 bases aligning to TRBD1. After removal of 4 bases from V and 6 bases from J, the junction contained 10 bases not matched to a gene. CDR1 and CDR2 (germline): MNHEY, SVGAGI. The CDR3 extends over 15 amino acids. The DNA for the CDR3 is TGTGCCAGCAGTTCACAGGGGGCGCCGATTAGCGAGCAGTACTTC. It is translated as CASSSQGAPISEQYF.

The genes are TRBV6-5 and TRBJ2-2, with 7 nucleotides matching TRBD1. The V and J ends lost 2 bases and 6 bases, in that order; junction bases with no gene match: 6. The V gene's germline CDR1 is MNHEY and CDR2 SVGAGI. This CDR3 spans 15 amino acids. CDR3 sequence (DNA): TGTGCCAGCAGTTACCGATCCCAGGGGGCCGGGGAGCTGTTTTTT. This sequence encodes CASSYRSQGAGELFF.

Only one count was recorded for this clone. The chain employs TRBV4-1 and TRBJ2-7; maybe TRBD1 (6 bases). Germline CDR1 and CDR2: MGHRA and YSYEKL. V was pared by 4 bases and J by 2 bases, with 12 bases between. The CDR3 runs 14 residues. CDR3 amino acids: CASSPGRGPYEQYF. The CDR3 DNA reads TGCGCCAGCAGCCCCGGCAGGGGTCCCTACGAGCAGTACTTC.

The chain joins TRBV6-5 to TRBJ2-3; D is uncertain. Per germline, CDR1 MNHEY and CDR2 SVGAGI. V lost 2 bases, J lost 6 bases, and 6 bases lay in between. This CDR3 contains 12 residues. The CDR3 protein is CASSYAGDTQYF. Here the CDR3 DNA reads TGTGCCAGCAGTTACGCAGGCGATACGCAGTATTTT.

The CDR3 DNA sequence: TGTGCCAGCAGTTACGGCCTATCGAGTGCGGGTTACGAGCAGTACTTC. It yields the protein CASSYGLSSAGYEQYF. The V call is TRBV6-5, the J call TRBJ2-7, with D possibly matching TRBD2 (5 bases). The CDR3 runs 16 residues. Between the trimmed V and J ends, which lost 2 bases and 4 bases, there was a span of 18 bases. Germline CDR1 MNHEY, CDR2 SVGAGI.

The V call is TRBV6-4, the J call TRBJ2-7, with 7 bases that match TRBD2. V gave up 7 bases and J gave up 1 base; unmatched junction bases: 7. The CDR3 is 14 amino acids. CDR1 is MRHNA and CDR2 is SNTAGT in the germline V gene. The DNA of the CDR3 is TGTGCCAGCACTAAGCGGGATAAGTCCTACGAGCAGTACTTC. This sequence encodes CASTKRDKSYEQYF.

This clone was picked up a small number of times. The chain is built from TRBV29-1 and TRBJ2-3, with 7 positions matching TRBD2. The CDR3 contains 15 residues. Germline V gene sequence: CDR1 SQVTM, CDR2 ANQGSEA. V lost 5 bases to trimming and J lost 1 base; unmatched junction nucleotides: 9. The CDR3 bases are TGCAGCGTTAACCCCCCTAGCGGACGCACAGATACGCAGTATTTT. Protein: CSVNPPSGRTDTQYF.

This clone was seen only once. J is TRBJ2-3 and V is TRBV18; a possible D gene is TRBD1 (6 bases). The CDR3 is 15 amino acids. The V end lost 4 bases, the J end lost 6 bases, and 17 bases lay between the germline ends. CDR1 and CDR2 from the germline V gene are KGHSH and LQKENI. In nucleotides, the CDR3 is TGTGCCAGCTCACTATGGACAGAACCTAGGGATACGCAGTATTTT. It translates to CASSLWTEPRDTQYF.

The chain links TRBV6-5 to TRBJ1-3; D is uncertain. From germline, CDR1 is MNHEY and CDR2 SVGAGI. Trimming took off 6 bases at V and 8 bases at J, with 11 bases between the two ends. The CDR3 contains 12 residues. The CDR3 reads CASSGTGDTIYF. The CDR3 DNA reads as TGTGCCAGCAGCGGAACGGGAGACACCATATATTTT.

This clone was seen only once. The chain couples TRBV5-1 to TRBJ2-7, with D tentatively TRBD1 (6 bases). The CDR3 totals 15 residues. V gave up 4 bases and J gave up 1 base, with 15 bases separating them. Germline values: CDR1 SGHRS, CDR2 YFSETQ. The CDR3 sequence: CASSLGMGQSYEQYF. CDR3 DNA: TGCGCCAGCAGCCTTGGTATGGGACAATCCTACGAGCAGTACTTC.

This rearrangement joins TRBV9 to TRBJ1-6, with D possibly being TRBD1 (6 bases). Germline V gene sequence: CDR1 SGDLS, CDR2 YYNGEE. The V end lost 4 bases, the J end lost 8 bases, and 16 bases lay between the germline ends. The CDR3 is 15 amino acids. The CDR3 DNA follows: TGTGCCAGCAGCTGGGGGGAGGGGGTCGATTCACCCCTCCACTTT. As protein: CASSWGEGVDSPLHF.

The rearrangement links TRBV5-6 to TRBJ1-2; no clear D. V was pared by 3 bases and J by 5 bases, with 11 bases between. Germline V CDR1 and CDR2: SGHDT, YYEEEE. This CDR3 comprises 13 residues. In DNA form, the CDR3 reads TGTGCCAGCAGCTCGAACCAGGCATATGGCTACACCTTC. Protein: CASSSNQAYGYTF. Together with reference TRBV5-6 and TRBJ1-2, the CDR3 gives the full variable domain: DAGVTQSPTHLIKTRGQQVTLRCSPKSGHDTVSWYQQALGQGPQFIFQYYEEEERQRGNFPDRFSGHQFPNYSSELNVNALLLGDSALYLCASSSNQAYGYTFGSGTRLTVV.

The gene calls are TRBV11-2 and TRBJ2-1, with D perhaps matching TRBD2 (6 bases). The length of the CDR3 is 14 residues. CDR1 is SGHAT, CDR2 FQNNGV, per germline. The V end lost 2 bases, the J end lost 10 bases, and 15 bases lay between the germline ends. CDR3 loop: CASSLREVRGEQFF. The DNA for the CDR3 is TGTGCCAGCAGCTTAAGGGAGGTGCGCGGGGAGCAGTTCTTC.

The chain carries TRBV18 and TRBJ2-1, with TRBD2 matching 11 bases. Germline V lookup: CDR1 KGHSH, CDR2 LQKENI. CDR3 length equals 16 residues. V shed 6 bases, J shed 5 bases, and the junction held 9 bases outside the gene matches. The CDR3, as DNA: TGTGCCAGCTCCCCCACATTAGCGGGAGGGGACAATGAGCAGTTCTTC. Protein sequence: CASSPTLAGGDNEQFF. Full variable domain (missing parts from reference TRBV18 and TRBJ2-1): NAGVMQNPRHLVRRRGQEARLRCSPMKGHSHVYWYRQLPEEGLKFMVYLQKENIIDESGMPKERFSAEFPKEGPSILRIQQVVRGDSAAYFCASSPTLAGGDNEQFFGPGTRLTVL.

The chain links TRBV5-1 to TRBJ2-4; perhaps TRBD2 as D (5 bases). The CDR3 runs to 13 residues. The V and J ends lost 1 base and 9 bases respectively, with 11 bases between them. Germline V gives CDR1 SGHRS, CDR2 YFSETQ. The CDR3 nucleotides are TGCGCCAGCAGCTTGACCGGGGTAGGCATTCAGTACTTC. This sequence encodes CASSLTGVGIQYF. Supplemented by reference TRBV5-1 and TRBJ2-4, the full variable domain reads KAGVTQTPRYLIKTRGQQVTLSCSPISGHRSVSWYQQTPGQGLQFLFEYFSETQRNKGNFPGRFSGRQFSNSRSEMNVSTLELGDSALYLCASSLTGVGIQYFGAGTRLSVL.

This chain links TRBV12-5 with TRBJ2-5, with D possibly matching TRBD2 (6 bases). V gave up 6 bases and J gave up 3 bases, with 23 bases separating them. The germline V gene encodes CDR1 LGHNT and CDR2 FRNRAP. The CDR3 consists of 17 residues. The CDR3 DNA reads TGTGCTAGTGGACTACGCCCCCTTGGCGGAGGGAAAGAGACCCAGTACTTC. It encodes CASGLRPLGGGKETQYF.

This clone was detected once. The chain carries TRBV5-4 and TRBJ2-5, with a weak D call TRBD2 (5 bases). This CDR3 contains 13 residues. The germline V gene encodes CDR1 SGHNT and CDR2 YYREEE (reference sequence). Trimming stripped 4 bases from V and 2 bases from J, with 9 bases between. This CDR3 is CASSLPGQETQYF. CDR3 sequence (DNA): TGTGCCAGCAGCCTCCCGGGGCAAGAGACCCAGTACTTC.

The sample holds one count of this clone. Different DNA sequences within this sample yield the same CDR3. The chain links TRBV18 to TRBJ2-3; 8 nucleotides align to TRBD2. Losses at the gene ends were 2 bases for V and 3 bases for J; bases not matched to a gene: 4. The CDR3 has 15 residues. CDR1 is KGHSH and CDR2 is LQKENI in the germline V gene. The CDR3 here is CASSPGLAGTDTQYF. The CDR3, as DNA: TGTGCCAGCTCACCAGGTCTAGCGGGTACAGATACGCAGTATTTT.

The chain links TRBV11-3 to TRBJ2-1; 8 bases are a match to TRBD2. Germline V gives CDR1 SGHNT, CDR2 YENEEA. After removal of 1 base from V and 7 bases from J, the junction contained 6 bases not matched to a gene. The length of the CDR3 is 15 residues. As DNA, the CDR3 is TGTGCCAGCAGCTTAGGGTCGGCTAGCGGGAATGAGCAGTTCTTC. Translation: CASSLGSASGNEQFF.

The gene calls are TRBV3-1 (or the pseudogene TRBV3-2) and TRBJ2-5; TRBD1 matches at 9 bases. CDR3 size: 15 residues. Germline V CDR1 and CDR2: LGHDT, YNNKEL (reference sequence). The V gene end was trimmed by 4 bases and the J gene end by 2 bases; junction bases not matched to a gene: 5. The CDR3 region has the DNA TGTGCCAGCAGCCCGACAGGGGGGCCACAAGAGACCCAGTACTTC. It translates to CASSPTGGPQETQYF.

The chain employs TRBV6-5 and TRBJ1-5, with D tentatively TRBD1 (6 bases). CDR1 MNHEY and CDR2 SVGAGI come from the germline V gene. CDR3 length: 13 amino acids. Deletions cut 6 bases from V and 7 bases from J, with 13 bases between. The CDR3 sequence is CASRNRVGQPQHF. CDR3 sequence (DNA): TGTGCCAGCAGAAACAGGGTCGGGCAGCCCCAGCATTTT.

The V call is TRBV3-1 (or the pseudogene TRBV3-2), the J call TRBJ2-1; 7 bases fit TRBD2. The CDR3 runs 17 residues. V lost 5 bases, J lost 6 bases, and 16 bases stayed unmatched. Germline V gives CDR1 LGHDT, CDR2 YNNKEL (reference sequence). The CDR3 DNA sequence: TGTGCCAGCAGCACCTTGGACGGCGGGAGCTGGGCCAATGAGCAGTTCTTC. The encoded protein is CASSTLDGGSWANEQFF.

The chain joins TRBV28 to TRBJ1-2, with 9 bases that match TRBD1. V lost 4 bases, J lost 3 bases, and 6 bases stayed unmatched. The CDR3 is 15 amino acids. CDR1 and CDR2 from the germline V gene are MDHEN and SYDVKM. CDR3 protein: CASSSSGTGYYGYTF. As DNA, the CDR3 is TGTGCCAGCAGTTCTTCCGGGACAGGGTACTATGGCTACACCTTC.

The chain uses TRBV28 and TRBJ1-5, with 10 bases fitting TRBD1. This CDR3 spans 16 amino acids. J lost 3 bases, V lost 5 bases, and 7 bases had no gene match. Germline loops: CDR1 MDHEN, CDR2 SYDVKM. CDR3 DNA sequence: TGTGCCAGCAGTACACCGGGACAGGGGTTCAATCAGCCCCAGCATTTT. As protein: CASSTPGQGFNQPQHF.

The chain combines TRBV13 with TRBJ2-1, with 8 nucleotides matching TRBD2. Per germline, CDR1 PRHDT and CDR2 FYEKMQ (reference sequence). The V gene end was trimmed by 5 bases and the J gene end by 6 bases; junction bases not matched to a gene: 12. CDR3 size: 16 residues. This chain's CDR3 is CASSGIPGLEGNEQFF. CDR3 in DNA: TGTGCCAGCAGCGGAATCCCGGGACTAGAGGGCAATGAGCAGTTCTTC.